This record looks at one T cell receptor beta chain sequence and its context. There is no known antigen for this receptor. Base-call qualities are not available, and no considerably larger clone is one nucleotide away. The library was built by means of the immunoSEQ multiplex PCR assay. The multiplex PCR relied on a mix of 60 forward primers for TCR Vbeta segments and 13 reverse primers for TCR Jbeta segments. The CDR3 region of rearranged TCR beta genes was amplified from genomic DNA by a multiplex PCR assay. The Illumina HiSeq System was used to sequence the amplified TCR beta libraries as 87-base-pair reads. On the study's bioinformatics: A later analysis counted about 76 million unique TCR beta chains across the 700 or so repertoires, and around 9.9 million of these chains were shared by at least two donors. A nearest-neighbor algorithm error-corrected the raw reads and collapsed the reads into unique sequences, merging closely related sequences to remove PCR and sequencing errors. V, D and J gene segments were assigned by aligning CDR3 sequences to IMGT reference sequences. Each retained sequence needed at least a six-nucleotide match to both a V gene segment and a J gene segment. Rearrangements were called productive when the CDR3 lacked stop codons and stayed in frame with V and J; all others were non-productive. CDR3 was defined according to IMGT convention as the region running from the second conserved V-encoded cysteine to the conserved J-encoded phenylalanine. In an earlier analysis of 550 to 650 of the donors, sequences lacking an unambiguous match to a single V gene segment were excluded. In an earlier analysis of approximately 560 of the donors, a V segment was called functional when productive rearrangements were above 56.7%, and segregating when the standard deviation between donors exceeded 5%. A statistical classification framework was built to diagnose cytomegalovirus status from the catalog of TCR beta chain sequences. In a later analysis, TCR nucleotide sequences were compared against IMGT/GENE-DB human TR gene sequences so that V and J genes could be assigned. In a later analysis, CDR3 sequences and most-parsimonious VDJ recombination scenarios were assigned using the TCRdist pipeline. A later analysis defined each TCR beta chain by its CDR3 amino acid sequence plus V-gene family, and excluded reads lacking a unique V-gene family. A later analysis removed 500 to 600 highly shared, low-generation-probability nucleotide sequences to deal with suspected cross-contamination and a sequencing artifact. In a later analysis, a clonal expansion index for each public chain was calculated from normalized within-repertoire ranks of inferred template counts. Generation probabilities in a later analysis came from a VDJ recombination model fitted to out-of-frame rearrangements, and those results were checked against IGoR. In a later analysis, TCR-TCR, TCR-HLA and TCR-CMV co-occurrence was scored with hypergeometric tests, and a repertoire-size bias correction was applied to TCR pairs. To estimate false discovery rates, a later analysis permuted the HLA or CMV assignments 20 times. In a later analysis, co-occurring TCRs were grouped with DBSCAN, and TCRdist sequence similarity was added when clustering was performed within HLA-allele-positive subsets. Co-occurrence clustering excluded repertoires with fewer than 30,000 or more than 120,000 public chains, plus five with anomalous nucleotide sharing. TCRdb provides this immuneACCESS table in a form limited to in-frame rearrangements. Some clones are lacking; in checked studies, under half of them reflect an unresolved V gene, and why the rest are absent is not known. The V and J calls and clone size are taken from that table; D and trimming were inferred from the DNA. The sample table holds about 150,000 clones, of which around 80% were seen once. The top ten clones comprise roughly 1.4% of the sample.

This sample is drawn from a study of cytomegalovirus exposure and HLA in healthy donors (dated by TCRdb to about 2017). The study in broad terms: According to an earlier analysis of 587 of the donors, 150 million to 200 million T cells yielded roughly 110 million unique TCR beta sequences and 276 Gb of sequence data. A later genetic analysis took genome-wide SNP genotypes for about 55% of the 666 donors and used that subset as a discovery cohort. In an earlier analysis of 587 of the donors, high-throughput TCR beta sequencing was used to judge whether each TCR beta V gene segment behaved as functional or pseudogenic. High-throughput TCR immunosequencing, statistical association of individual TCRs with disease status, and machine learning were combined to predict cytomegalovirus infection status. Alongside the repertoire data, information on donor age, sex, ethnicity and CMV serostatus was compiled. Rather than using new phenotypic data, the later analysis identified candidate immune exposures from TCR beta sequences and from how often those sequences occurred across donors. The study aimed to test whether cataloging public T cell receptors could reveal signatures of past pathogen exposure. All discovery cohort repertoires had been generated on a single sequencing platform. Among 398 genotyped donors of the cohort, an average of approximately 220,000 unique TCR beta nucleotide sequences was sequenced per donor, of which 15% to 20% were non-productive. The T cell repertoires of under 750 subjects were profiled by immunosequencing and related to cytomegalovirus serostatus. The number of donors typed differed by locus, with about 629-630 for A, B, C, DRB1 and DQB1, 522 for DQA1, 606 for DPA1, and under 490 for DPB1. In a later analysis, previously published TCR beta repertoires from about 670 donors were re-analyzed and high-resolution HLA genotyping was added so that TCR occurrence patterns could be studied. A separate validation cohort of approximately 120 different subjects was used in addition to the roughly 700-subject first cohort. Of the roughly 400 genotyped donors, approximately 80% fell in the genetic ancestry cluster associated with self-reported Caucasian donors. About 5 DR-DQ haplotypes were handled as single units for association and clustering, since linkage in the cohort was strong. An early release that covered fewer than 800 HLA-typed donors contained approximately 300 gigabases of sequencing data and tens of millions of unique TCR sequences. HLA typing included class I and class II loci at four-digit resolution. Study-wide findings and limitations: The 87-base-pair reads could not distinguish some IMGT-functional V segments, including TRBV6-2 and TRBV6-3, so those segments were excluded. Correlated functional status among segregating V segments might reflect linkage disequilibrium, but an unknown experimental factor could not be ruled out. A cluster of highly shared sequence variants was judged likely to be a technical artifact of the sequencing pipeline. In a later analysis, several top co-occurrence clusters were reported to appear linked to parvovirus B19, influenza, CMV and Epstein-Barr virus. CMV serostatus was the only immune exposure information available for the cohort. Across donors, most TCR sequences were observed very rarely, whereas some public TCRs were present in many individuals. When HLA alleles, especially DR and DQ, strongly co-occurred, attributing TCR associations to individual alleles was difficult. Roughly uniform sequencing depth across donors was assumed in presence/absence analyses, although this assumption may not hold. A further reported finding was that TCR beta sequences accurately predicted the HLA-A and HLA-B alleles for most subjects in the first cohort. Cytomegalovirus status was reported to be diagnosed by the classifier with high specificity and sensitivity in both the original and validation cohorts. It was suggested by the authors that the approach could potentially be generalized to other disease states and immunological phenotypes. In this cohort, only TCR beta chains were sequenced, and detectable features were limited by the absence of alpha or paired-chain data. Compared with the roughly 720-donor mean, donors in an Asian-associated ancestry cluster had fewer N-insertions in productive TCRs, according to a later genetic analysis. In a later genetic analysis, a missense DCLRE1C variant was associated with V-gene and J-gene trimming of TCR beta chains, and the association was replicated in an independent cohort. A later analysis associated roughly 17,000 TCR beta sequences with specific HLA alleles at a false discovery rate of 0.05. Compared with equally common non-associated chains, HLA-associated TCR beta chains in a later analysis were more clonally expanded and had lower generation probabilities. In an earlier analysis of under 600 of the donors, most TCR beta V segments were observed in productive rearrangements about 90% or about 30% of the time, broadly matching IMGT annotations. The study gave a list of 150 to 200 TCR beta chains associated with cytomegalovirus. Three of the identified cytomegalovirus-associated TCR beta chains were confirmed in vitro to be specific for cytomegalovirus antigens. In a later analysis, TCR association rates were found to vary across HLA loci, with the most associated TCRs seen for DRB1 alleles and the fewest for HLA-C alleles. Because counts were too low, seventeen rarely observed V segments, including chromosome 9 orphons, were left out of the earlier analysis of approximately 500 of the donors. Because HLA typing was missing for some donors at each locus, association tests included only the typed subset. A later analysis found that most CMV-associated TCR beta chains appeared HLA-restricted, with HLA associations seemingly driven largely by CMV exposure.

The cohort consisted of 650 to 850 healthy bone marrow donors. At the time of sampling, every cohort member was nominally healthy, though immune exposures that went unrecorded were likely present. The donor was CMV seropositive and was included in the group of 250 to 300 seropositive cohort members. Each donor provided a peripheral blood sample, and peripheral blood mononuclear cells were used for TCR beta sequencing. The Qiagen DNeasy Blood Extraction Kit was used to extract genomic DNA from the blood cell samples. Its CDR3 holds 14 amino acids, cysteine through phenylalanine. Only the CDR3 region is kept as DNA, spanning 42 bases read in frame from base 1. Germline trimming amounts to 6 bases on V and 3 bases on J, with 5 as the count of junction bases outside the gene matches. Looking up the germline V gene yields CDR1 SGHDT and CDR2 YYEEEE.

This receptor was identified in a woman aged 25 to 39 in good health and CMV-seropositive. The material sequenced was PBMCs. The chain joins TRBV5-6 to TRBJ2-7; TRBD2 fits 11 bases in the junction. The DNA sequence is as follows: TGTGCCAGCACCTCTAGCGGGAGGAGCTACGAGCAGTACTTC. This translates into CASTSSGRSYEQYF.